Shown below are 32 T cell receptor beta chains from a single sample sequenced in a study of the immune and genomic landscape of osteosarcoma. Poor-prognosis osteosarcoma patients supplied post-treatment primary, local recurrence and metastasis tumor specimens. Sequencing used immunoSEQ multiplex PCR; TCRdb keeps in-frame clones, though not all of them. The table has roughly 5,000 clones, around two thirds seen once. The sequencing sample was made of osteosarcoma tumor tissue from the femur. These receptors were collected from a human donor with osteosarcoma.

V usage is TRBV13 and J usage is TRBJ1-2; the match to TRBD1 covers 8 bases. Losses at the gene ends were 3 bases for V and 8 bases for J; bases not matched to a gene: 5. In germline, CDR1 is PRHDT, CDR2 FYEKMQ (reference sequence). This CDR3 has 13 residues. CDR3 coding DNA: TGTGCCAGCAGCTTGGGACAGGCGAGAGGCTACACCTTC. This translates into CASSLGQARGYTF.

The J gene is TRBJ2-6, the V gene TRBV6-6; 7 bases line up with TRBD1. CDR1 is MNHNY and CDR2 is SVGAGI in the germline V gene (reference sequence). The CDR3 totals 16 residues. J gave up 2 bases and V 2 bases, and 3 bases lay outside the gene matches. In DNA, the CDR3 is TGTGCCAGCAGTTACGGAACAGGGGCTGGGGCCAACGTCCTGACTTTC. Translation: CASSYGTGAGANVLTF.

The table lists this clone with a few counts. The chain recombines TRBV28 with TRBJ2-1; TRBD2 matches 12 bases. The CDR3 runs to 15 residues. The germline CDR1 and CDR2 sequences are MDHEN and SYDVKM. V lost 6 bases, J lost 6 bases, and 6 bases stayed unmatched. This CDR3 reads CASSLRLAGVNEQFF. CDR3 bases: TGTGCCAGCAGCCTCAGACTAGCGGGAGTCAATGAGCAGTTCTTC. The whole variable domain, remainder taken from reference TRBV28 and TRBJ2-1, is DVKVTQSSRYLVKRTGEKVFLECVQDMDHENMFWYRQDPGLGLRLIYFSYDVKMKEKGDIPEGYSVSREKKERFSLILESASTNQTSMYLCASSLRLAGVNEQFFGPGTRLTVL.

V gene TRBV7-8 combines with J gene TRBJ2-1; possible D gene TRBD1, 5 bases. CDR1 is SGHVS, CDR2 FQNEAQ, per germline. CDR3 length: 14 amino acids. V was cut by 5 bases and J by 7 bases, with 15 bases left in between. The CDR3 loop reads CASSVSRAWNEQFF. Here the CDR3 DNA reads TGTGCCAGCAGCGTTTCCAGGGCCTGGAATGAGCAGTTCTTC.

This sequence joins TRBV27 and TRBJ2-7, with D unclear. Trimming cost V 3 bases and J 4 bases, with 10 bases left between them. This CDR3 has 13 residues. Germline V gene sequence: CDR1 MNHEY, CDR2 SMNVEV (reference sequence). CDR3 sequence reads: CASSLAGLYEQYF. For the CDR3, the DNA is TGTGCCAGCAGTTTGGCAGGCCTTTACGAGCAGTACTTC.

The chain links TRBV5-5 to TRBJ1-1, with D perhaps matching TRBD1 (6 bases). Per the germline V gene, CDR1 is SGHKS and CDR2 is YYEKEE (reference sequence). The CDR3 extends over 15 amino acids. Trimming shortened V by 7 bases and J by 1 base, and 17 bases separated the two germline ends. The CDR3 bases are TGTGCCAGCGCCCCGGAGGGGGTACCGAACACTGAAGCTTTCTTT. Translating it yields CASAPEGVPNTEAFF.

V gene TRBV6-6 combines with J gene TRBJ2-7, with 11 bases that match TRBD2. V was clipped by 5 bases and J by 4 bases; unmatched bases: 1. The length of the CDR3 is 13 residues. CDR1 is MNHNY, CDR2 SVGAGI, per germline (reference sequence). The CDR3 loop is CASSPSGRYEQYF. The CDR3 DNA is TGTGCCAGCAGTCCTAGCGGGAGGTACGAGCAGTACTTC.

CDR3 sequence reads: CAWSLLAGGRRYNEQFF. The CDR3 DNA reads as TGTGCCTGGAGTTTGCTAGCGGGAGGTCGTAGGTACAATGAGCAGTTCTTC. The V call is TRBV30, the J call TRBJ2-1, with TRBD2 matching over 11 bases. V shed 2 bases and J 4 bases; nucleotides not matched to a gene: 10. Germline-derived CDR1 and CDR2 are GTSNPN and SVGIG (reference sequence). This CDR3 comprises 17 residues.

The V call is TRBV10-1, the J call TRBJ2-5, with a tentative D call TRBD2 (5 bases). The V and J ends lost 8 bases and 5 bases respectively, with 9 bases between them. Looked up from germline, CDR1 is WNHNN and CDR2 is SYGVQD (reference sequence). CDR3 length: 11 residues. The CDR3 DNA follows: TGCGCCAGCGGGAGCACGGAGACCCAGTACTTC. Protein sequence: CASGSTETQYF.

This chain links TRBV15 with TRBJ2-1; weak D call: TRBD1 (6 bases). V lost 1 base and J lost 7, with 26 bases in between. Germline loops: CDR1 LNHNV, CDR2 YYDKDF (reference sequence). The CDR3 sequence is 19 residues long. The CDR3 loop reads CATSRATPAPGDIRNEQFF. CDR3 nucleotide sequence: TGTGCCACCAGCAGAGCCACGCCCGCCCCAGGGGACATTAGGAATGAGCAGTTCTTC.

This CDR3 reads CASSGGLAVTGELFF. CDR3 in DNA: TGTGCCAGCAGCGGTGGACTAGCGGTCACCGGGGAGCTGTTTTTT. The chain joins TRBV9 to TRBJ2-2; 10 bases fit TRBD2. The V and J ends lost 3 bases and 4 bases, in that order; junction bases with no gene match: 3. Germline CDR1 reads SGDLS; CDR2 reads YYNGEE. The CDR3 contains 15 residues. The variable domain in full, with the rest retrieved from reference TRBV9 and TRBJ2-2, is DSGVTQTPKHLITATGQRVTLRCSPRSGDLSVYWYQQSLDQGLQFLIQYYNGEERAKGNILERFSAQQFPDLHSELNLSSLELGDSALYFCASSGGLAVTGELFFGEGSRLTVL.

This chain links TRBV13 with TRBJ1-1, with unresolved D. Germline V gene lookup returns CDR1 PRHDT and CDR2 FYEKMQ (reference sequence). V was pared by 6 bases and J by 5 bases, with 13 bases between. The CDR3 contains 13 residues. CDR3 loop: CASRPKVGTEAFF. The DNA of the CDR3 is TGTGCCAGCAGGCCCAAGGTGGGGACTGAAGCTTTCTTT.

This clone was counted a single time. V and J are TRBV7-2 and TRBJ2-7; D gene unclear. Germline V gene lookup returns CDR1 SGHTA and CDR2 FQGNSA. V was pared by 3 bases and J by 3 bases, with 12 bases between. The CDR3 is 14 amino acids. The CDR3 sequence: CASSLGISNYEQYF. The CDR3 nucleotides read TGTGCCAGCAGCTTGGGCATTTCAAACTACGAGCAGTACTTC.

Written as DNA, the CDR3 is TGTGCCTGGAGTGTAACTTGGTCAACTAATGAAAAACTGTTTTTT. Amino acids: CAWSVTWSTNEKLFF. The chain joins TRBV30 to TRBJ1-4; D gene uncertain. CDR3 size: 15 residues. Trimming stripped 0 bases from V and 0 bases from J, with 8 bases between. Germline-derived CDR1 and CDR2 are GTSNPN and SVGIG (reference sequence).

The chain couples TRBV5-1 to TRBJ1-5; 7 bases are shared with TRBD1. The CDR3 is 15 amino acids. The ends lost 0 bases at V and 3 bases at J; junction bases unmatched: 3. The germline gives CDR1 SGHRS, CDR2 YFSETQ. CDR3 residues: CASSLEGAFNQPQHF. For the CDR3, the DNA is TGCGCCAGCAGCTTGGAGGGGGCCTTCAATCAGCCCCAGCATTTT.

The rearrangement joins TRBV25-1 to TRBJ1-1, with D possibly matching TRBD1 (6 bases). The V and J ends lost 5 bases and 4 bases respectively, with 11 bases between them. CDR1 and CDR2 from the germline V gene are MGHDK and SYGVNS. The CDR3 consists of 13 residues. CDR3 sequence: CASSQGLGTEAFF. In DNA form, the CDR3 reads TGTGCCAGCAGTCAGGGGTTGGGCACTGAAGCTTTCTTT.

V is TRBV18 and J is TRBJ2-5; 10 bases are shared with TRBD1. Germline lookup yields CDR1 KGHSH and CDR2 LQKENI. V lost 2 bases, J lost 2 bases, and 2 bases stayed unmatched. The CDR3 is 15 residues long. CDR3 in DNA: TGTGCCAGCTCACCATCGGACAGGGGGCAAGAGACCCAGTACTTC. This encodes CASSPSDRGQETQYF.

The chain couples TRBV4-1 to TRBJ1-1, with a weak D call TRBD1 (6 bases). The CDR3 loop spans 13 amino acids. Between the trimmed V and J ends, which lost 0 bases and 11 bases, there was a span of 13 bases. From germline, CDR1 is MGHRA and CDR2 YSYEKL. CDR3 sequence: CASSQDPGHPAFF. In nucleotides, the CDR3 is TGCGCCAGCAGCCAAGATCCGGGACATCCGGCTTTCTTT.

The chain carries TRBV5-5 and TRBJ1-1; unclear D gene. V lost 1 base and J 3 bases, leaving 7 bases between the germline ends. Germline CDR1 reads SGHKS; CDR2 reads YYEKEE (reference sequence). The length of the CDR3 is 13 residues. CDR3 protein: CASSLLDYTEAFF. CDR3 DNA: TGTGCCAGCAGCTTGCTTGATTACACTGAAGCTTTCTTT.

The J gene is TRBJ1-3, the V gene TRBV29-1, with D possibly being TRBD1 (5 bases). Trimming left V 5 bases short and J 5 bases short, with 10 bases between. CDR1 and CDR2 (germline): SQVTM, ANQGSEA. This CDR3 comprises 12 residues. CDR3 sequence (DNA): TGCAGCGTTTGGGGCGACCGAAACACCATATATTTT. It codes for CSVWGDRNTIYF.

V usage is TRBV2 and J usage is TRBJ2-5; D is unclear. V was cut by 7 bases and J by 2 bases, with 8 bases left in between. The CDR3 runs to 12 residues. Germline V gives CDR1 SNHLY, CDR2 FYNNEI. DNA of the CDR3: TGTGCCAGCAATCAGCGACAAGAGACCCAGTACTTC. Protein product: CASNQRQETQYF.

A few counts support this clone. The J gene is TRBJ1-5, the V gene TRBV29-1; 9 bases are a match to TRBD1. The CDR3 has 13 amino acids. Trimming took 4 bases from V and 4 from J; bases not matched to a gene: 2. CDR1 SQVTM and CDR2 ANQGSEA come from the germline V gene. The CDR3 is CSVGGTGNQPQHF. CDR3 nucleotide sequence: TGCAGCGTTGGGGGGACAGGGAATCAGCCCCAGCATTTT.

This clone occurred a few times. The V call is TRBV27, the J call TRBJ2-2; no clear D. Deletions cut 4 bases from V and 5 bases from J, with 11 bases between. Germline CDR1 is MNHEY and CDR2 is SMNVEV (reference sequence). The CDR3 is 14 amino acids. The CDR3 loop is CASSSGRRTGELFF. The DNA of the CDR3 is TGTGCCAGCAGTTCTGGACGACGGACCGGGGAGCTGTTTTTT.

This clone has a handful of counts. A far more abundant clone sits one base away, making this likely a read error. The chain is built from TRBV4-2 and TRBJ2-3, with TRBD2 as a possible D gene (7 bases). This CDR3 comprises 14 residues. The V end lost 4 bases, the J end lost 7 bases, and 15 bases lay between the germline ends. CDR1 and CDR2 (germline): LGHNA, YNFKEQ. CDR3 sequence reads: CASSPDGGRNTQYF. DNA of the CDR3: TGTGCCAGCAGCCCGGACGGGGGGCGGAATACGCAGTATTTT.

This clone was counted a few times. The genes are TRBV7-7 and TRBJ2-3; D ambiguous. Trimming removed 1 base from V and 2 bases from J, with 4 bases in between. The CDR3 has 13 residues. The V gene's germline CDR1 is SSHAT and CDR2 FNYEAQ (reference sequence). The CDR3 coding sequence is TGTGCCAGCAGCTTAGACCACACAGATACGCAGTATTTT. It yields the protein CASSLDHTDTQYF.

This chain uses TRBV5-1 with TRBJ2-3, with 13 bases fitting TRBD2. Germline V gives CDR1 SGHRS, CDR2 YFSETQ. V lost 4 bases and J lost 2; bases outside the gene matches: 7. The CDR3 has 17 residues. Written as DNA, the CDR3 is TGCGCCAGCAGCCGATGGACTAGCGGGAGTTTCACAGATACGCAGTATTTT. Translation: CASSRWTSGSFTDTQYF.

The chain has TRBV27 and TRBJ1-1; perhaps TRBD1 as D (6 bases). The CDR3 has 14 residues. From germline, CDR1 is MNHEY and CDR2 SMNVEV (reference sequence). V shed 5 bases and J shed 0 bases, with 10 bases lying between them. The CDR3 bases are TGTGCCAGCAGTGACAGGTTTATGAACACTGAAGCTTTCTTT. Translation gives CASSDRFMNTEAFF.

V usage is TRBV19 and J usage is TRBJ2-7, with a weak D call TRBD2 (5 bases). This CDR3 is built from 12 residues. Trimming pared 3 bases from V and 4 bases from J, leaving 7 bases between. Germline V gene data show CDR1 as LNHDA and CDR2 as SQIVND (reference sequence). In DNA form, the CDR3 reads TGTGCCAGTAGTATTGGAGGTTACGAGCAGTACTTC. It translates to CASSIGGYEQYF.

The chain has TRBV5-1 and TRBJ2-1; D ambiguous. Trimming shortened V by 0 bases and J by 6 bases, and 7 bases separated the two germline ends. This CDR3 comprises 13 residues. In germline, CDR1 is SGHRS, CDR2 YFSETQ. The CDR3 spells CASSLVAPNEQFF. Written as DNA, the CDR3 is TGCGCCAGCAGCTTGGTGGCTCCCAATGAGCAGTTCTTC.

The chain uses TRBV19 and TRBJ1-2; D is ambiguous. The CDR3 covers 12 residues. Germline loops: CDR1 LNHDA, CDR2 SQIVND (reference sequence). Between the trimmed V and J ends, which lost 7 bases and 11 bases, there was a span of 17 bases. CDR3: CASISGGIGYTF. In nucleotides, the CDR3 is TGTGCCAGTATCTCTGGAGGAATTGGTTACACCTTC.

The CDR3 DNA sequence: TGCGCCAGCAGCGCGGGGGATCCTAGCAATCAGCCCCAGCATTTT. It specifies CASSAGDPSNQPQHF. The chain carries TRBV5-1 and TRBJ1-5; possibly TRBD1 for D (5 bases). In germline, CDR1 is SGHRS, CDR2 YFSETQ. V lost 4 bases and J lost 0, with 11 bases in between. The CDR3 has 15 amino acids. Complete variable domain (other parts from reference TRBV5-1 and TRBJ1-5): KAGVTQTPRYLIKTRGQQVTLSCSPISGHRSVSWYQQTPGQGLQFLFEYFSETQRNKGNFPGRFSGRQFSNSRSEMNVSTLELGDSALYLCASSAGDPSNQPQHFGDGTRLSIL.

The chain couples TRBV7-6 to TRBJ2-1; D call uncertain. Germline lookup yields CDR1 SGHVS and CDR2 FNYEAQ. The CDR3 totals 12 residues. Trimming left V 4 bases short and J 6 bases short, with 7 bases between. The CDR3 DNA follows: TGTGCCAGCAGCTCCAGCCTCAATGAGCAGTTCTTC. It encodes CASSSSLNEQFF. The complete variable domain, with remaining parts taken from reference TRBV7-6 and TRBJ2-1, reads GAGVSQSPRYKVTKRGQDVALRCDPISGHVSLYWYRQALGQGPEFLTYFNYEAQQDKSGLPNDRFSAERPEGSISTLTIQRTEQRDSAMYRCASSSSLNEQFFGPGTRLTVL.